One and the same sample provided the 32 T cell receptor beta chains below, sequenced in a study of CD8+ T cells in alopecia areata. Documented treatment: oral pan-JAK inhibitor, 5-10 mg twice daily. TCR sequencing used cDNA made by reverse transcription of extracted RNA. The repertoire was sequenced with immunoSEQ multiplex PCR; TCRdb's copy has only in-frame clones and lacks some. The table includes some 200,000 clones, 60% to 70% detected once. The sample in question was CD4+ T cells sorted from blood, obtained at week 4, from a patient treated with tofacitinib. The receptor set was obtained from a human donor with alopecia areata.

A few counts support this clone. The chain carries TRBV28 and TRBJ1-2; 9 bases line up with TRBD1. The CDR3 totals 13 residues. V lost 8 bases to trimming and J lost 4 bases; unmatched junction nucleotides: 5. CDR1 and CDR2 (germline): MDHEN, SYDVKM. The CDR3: CASRDREVYGYTF. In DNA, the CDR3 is TGTGCCAGCCGGGACAGGGAGGTCTATGGCTACACCTTC.

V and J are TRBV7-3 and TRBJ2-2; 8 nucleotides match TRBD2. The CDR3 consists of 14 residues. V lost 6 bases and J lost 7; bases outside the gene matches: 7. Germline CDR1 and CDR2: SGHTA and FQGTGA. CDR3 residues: CASRPTLAGGELFF. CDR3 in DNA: TGTGCCAGCAGACCAACCCTAGCGGGCGGGGAGCTGTTTTTT.

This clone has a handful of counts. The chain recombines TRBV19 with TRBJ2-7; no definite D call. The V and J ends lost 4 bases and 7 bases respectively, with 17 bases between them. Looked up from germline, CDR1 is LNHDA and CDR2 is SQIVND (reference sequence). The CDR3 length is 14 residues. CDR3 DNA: TGTGCCAGTAGTACTTTTGACCAAGGAAGAGAGCAGTACTTC. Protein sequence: CASSTFDQGREQYF.

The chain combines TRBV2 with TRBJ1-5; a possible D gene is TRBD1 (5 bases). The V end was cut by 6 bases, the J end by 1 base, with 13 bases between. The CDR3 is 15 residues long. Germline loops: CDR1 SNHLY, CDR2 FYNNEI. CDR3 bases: TGTGCCAGCAGACTAGGACACCAAAGCAATCAGCCCCAGCATTTT. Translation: CASRLGHQSNQPQHF.

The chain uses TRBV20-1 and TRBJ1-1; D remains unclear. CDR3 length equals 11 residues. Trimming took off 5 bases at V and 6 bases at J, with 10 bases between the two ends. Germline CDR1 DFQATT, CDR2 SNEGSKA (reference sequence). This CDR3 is CSAVPLSEAFF. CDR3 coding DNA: TGCAGTGCTGTTCCCCTTTCTGAAGCTTTCTTT.

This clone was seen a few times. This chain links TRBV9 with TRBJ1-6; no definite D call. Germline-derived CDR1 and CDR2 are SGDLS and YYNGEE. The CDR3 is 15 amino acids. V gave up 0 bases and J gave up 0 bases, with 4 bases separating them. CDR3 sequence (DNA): TGTGCCAGCAGCGTAGGAGTCTCCTATAATTCACCCCTCCACTTT. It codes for CASSVGVSYNSPLHF.

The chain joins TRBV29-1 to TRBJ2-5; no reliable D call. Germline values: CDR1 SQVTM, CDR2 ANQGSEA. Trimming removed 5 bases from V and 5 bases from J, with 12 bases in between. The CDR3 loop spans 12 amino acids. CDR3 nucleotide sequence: TGCAGCGTTTCACGTACACCCGAGACCCAGTACTTC. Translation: CSVSRTPETQYF.

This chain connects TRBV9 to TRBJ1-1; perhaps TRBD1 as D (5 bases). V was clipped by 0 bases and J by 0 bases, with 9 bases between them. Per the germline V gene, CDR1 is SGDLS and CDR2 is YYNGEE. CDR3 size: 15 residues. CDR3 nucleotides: TGTGCCAGCAGCGTAGGAGGGACGGTGAACACTGAAGCTTTCTTT. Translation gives CASSVGGTVNTEAFF.

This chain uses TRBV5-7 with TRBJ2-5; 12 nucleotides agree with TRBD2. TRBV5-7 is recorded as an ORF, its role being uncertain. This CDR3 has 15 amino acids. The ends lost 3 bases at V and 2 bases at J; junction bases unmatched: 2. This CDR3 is CASSSTSGGQETQYF. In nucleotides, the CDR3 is TGTGCCAGCAGCTCGACTAGCGGGGGACAAGAGACCCAGTACTTC.

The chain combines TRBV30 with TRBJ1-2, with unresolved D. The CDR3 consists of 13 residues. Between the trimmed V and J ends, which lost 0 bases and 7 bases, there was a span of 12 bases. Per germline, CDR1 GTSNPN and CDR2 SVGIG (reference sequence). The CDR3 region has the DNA TGTGCCTGGAGTGTCGGCCGAAGAAGTGGCTACACCTTC. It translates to CAWSVGRRSGYTF.

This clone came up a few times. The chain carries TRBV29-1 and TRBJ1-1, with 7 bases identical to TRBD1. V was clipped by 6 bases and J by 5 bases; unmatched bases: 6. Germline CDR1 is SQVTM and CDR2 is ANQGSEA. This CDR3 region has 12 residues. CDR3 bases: TGCAGCGTGGGGACAGCAATAACTGAAGCTTTCTTT. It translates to CSVGTAITEAFF.

DNA for the CDR3: TGTGCCAGCACCTATCAGGGGGAGACCCAGTACTTC. This translates into CASTYQGETQYF. The chain employs TRBV11-2 and TRBJ2-5; tentative D call: TRBD1 (6 bases). The CDR3 has 12 residues. Trimming shortened V by 7 bases and J by 5 bases, and 11 bases separated the two germline ends. Germline CDR1 and CDR2: SGHAT and FQNNGV.

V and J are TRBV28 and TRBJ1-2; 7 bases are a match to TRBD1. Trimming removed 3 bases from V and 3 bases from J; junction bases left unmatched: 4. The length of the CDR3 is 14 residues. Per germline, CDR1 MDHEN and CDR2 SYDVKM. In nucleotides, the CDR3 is TGTGCCAGCAGTTTCGCTGACAGGGACTATGGCTACACCTTC. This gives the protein CASSFADRDYGYTF.

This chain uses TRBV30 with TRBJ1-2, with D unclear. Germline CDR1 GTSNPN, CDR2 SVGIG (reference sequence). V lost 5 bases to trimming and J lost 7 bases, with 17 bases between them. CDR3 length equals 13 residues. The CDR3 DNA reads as TGTGCCTGGGGGATGACTGGCGAAGCTGGCTACACCTTC. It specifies CAWGMTGEAGYTF.

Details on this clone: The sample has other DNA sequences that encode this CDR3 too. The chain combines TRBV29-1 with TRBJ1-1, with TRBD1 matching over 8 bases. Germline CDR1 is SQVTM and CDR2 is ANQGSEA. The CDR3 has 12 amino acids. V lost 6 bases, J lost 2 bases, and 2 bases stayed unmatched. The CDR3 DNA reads TGCAGCGTGGGACAGGCTAACACTGAAGCTTTCTTT. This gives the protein CSVGQANTEAFF. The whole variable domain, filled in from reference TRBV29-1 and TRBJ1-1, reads SAVISQKPSRDICQRGTSLTIQCQVDSQVTMMFWYRQQPGQSLTLIATANQGSEATYESGFVIDKFPISRPNLTFSTLTVSNMSPEDSSIYLCSVGQANTEAFFGQGTRLTVV.

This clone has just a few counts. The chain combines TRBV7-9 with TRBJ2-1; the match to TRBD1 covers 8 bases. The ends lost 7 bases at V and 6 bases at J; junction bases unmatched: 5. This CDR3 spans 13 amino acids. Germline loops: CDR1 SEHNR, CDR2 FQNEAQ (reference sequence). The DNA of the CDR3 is TGTGCCAGCACCGGACAGGGTAGCAATGAGCAGTTCTTC. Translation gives CASTGQGSNEQFF.

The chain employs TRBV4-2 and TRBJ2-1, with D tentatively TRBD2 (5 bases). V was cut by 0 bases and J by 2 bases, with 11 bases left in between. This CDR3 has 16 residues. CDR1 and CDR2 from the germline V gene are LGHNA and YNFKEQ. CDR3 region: CASSQERLAPYNEQFF. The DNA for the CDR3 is TGTGCCAGCAGCCAAGAAAGGCTAGCCCCCTACAATGAGCAGTTCTTC.

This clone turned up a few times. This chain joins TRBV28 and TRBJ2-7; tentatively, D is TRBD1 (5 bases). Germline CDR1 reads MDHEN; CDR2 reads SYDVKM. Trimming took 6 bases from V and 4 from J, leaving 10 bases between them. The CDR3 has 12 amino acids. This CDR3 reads CASRQQGYEQYF. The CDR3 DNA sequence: TGTGCCAGCAGGCAGCAGGGTTACGAGCAGTACTTC.

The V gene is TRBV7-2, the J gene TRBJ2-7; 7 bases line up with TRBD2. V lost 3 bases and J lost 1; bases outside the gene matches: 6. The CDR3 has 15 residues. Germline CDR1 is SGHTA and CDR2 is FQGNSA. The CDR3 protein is CASSLGRGVSYEQYF. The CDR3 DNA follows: TGTGCCAGCAGCTTGGGTCGGGGGGTTTCCTACGAGCAGTACTTC.

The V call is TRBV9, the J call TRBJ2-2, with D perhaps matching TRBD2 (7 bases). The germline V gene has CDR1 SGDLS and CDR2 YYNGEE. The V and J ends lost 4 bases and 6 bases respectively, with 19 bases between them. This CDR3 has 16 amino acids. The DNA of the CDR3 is TGTGCCAGCAGCACCCCAAGGGGGGGGGCGCCCGGGGAGCTGTTTTTT. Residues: CASSTPRGGAPGELFF.

The DNA of the CDR3 is TGCGCCAGCAGCCAAAAGGACAGGGGGGGCACCGGGGAGCTGTTTTTT. This encodes CASSQKDRGGTGELFF. The V call is TRBV4-3, the J call TRBJ2-2; TRBD1 matches 10 bases. Germline CDR1 reads LGHNA; CDR2 reads YSLEER. The CDR3 is made up of 16 amino acids. The V segment lost 2 bases and the J segment 4 bases; nucleotides outside the gene matches: 4.

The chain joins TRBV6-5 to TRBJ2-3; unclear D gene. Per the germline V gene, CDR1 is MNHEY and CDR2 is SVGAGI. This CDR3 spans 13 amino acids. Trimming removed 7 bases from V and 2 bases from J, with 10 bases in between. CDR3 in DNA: TGTGCCAGCAAGGCCGACGCCACAGATACGCAGTATTTT. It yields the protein CASKADATDTQYF.

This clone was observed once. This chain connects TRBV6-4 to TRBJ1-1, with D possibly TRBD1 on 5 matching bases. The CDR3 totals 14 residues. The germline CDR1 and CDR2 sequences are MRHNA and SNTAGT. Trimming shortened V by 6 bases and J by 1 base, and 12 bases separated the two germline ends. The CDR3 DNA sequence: TGTGCCAGCAGCCTCTTTCAGGGGAACACTGAAGCTTTCTTT. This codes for CASSLFQGNTEAFF.

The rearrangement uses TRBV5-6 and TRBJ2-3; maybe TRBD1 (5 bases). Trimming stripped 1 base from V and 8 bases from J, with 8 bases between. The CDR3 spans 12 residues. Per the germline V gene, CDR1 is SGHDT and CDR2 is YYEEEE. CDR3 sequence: CASSLYQGTQYF. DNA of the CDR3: TGTGCCAGCAGCTTGTACCAGGGTACGCAGTATTTT.

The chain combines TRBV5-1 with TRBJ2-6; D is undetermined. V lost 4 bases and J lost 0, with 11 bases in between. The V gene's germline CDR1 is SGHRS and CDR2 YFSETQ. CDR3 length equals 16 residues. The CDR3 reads CASSLELGSGANVLTF. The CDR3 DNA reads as TGCGCCAGCAGCCTGGAATTAGGCTCTGGGGCCAACGTCCTGACTTTC.

CDR3 in amino acids: CSVRGSTEAFF. The CDR3 DNA is TGCAGCGTTCGGGGGAGCACTGAAGCTTTCTTT. The chain joins TRBV29-1 to TRBJ1-1, with D perhaps matching TRBD1 (5 bases). There are 11 residues in the CDR3. The germline V gene has CDR1 SQVTM and CDR2 ANQGSEA. Trimming shortened V by 5 bases and J by 4 bases, and 8 bases separated the two germline ends. The full variable domain, completed using reference TRBV29-1 and TRBJ1-1, is SAVISQKPSRDICQRGTSLTIQCQVDSQVTMMFWYRQQPGQSLTLIATANQGSEATYESGFVIDKFPISRPNLTFSTLTVSNMSPEDSSIYLCSVRGSTEAFFGQGTRLTVV.

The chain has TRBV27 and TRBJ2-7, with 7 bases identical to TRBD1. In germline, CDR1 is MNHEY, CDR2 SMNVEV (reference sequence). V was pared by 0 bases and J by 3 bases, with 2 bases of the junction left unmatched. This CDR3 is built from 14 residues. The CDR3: CASSLSRQGYEQYF. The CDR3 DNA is TGTGCCAGCAGTTTATCGAGACAGGGCTACGAGCAGTACTTC.

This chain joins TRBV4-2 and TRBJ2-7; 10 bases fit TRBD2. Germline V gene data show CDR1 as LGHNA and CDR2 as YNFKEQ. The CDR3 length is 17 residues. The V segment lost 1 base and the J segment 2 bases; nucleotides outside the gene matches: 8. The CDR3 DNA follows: TGTGCCAGCAGCCAAGTCTCACTAGCGGGACGAACCTACGAGCAGTACTTC. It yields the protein CASSQVSLAGRTYEQYF.

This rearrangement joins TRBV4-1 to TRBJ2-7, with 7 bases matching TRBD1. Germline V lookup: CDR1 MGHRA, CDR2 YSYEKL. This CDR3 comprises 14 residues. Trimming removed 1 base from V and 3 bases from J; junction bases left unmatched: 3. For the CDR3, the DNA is TGCGCCAGCAGCCAAGTCAACAGGGGCTACGAGCAGTACTTC. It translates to CASSQVNRGYEQYF.

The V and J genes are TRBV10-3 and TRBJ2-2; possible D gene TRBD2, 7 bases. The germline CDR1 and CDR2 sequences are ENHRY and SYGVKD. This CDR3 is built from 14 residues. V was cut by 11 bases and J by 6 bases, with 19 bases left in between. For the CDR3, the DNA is TGTGCCTCATGCGGGGGCCCAGGCGCCGGGGAGCTGTTTTTT. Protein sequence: CASCGGPGAGELFF.

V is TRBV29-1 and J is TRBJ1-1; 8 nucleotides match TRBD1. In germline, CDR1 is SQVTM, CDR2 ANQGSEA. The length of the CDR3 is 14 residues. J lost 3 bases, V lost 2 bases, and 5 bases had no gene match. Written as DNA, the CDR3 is TGCAGCGTTGAAACGACAGGGGTGGACACTGAAGCTTTCTTT. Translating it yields CSVETTGVDTEAFF. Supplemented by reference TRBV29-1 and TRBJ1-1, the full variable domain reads SAVISQKPSRDICQRGTSLTIQCQVDSQVTMMFWYRQQPGQSLTLIATANQGSEATYESGFVIDKFPISRPNLTFSTLTVSNMSPEDSSIYLCSVETTGVDTEAFFGQGTRLTVV.

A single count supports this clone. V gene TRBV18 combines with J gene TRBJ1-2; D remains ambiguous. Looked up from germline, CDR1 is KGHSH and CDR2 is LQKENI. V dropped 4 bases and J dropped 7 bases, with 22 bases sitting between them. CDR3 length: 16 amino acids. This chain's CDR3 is CASSLSQDQSSSGYTF. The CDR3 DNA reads TGTGCCAGCTCACTCAGCCAGGACCAGTCATCGAGTGGCTACACCTTC.